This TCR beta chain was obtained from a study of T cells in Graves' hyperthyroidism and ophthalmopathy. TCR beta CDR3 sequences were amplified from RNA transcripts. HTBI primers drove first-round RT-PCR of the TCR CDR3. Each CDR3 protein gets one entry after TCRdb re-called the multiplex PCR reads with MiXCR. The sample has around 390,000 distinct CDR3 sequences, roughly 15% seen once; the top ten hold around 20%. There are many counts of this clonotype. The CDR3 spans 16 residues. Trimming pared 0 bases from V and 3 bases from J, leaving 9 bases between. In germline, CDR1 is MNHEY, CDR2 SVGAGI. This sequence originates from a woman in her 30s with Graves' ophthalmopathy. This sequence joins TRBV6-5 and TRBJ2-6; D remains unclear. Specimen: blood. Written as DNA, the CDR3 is TGTGCCAGCAGTTACTCCCAGATATTTGGGGCCAACGTCCTGACTTTC. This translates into CASSYSQIFGANVLTF.